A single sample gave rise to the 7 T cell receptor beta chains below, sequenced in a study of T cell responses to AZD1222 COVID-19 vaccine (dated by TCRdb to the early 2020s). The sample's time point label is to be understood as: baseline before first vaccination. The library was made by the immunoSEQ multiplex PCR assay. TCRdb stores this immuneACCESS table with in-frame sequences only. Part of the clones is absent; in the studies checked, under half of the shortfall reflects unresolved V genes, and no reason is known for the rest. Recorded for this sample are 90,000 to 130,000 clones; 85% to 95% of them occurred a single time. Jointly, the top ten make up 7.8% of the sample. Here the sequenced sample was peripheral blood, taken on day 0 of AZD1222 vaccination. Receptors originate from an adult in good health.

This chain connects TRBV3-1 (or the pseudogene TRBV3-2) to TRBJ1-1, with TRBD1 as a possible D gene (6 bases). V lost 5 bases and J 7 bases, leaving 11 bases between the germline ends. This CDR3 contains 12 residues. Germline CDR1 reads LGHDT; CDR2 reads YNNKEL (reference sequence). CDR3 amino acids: CASSWGRNEAFF. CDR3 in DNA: TGTGCCAGCAGCTGGGGGCGTAATGAAGCTTTCTTT.

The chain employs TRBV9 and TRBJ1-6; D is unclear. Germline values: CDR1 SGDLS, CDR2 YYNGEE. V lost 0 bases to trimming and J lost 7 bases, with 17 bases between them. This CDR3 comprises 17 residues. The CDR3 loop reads CASSVAETGQRNSPLHF. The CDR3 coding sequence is TGTGCCAGCAGCGTAGCTGAAACTGGGCAAAGGAATTCACCCCTCCACTTT.

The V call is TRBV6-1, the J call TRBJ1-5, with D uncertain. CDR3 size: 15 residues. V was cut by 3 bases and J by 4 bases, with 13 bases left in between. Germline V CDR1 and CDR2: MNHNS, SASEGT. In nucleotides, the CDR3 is TGTGCCAGCAGTGAGAGTAGTCTGTTTAATCAGCCCCAGCATTTT. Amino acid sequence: CASSESSLFNQPQHF.

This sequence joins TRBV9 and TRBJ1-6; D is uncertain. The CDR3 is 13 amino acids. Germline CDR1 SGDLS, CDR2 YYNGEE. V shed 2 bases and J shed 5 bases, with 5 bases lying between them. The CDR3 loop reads CASSVQNNSPLHF. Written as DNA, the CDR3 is TGTGCCAGCAGCGTTCAGAATAATTCACCCCTCCACTTT.

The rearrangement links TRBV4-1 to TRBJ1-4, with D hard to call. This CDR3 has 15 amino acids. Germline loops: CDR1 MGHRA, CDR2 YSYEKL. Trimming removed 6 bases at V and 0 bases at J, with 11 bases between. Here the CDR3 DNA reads TGCGCCAGCAGACCTCAATTCGCAACTAATGAAAAACTGTTTTTT. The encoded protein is CASRPQFATNEKLFF.

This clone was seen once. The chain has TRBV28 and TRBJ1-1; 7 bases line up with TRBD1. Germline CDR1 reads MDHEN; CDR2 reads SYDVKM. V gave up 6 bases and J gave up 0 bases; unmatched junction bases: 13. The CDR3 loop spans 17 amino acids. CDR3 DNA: TGTGCCAGCAGCCTAATCCGGGACAGATTAATGAACACTGAAGCTTTCTTT. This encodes CASSLIRDRLMNTEAFF.

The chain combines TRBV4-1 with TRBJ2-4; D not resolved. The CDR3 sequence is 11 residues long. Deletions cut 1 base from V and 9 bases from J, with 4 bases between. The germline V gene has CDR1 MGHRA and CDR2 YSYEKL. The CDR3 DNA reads TGCGCCAGCAGCCAAGGGACCATTCAGTACTTC. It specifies CASSQGTIQYF.